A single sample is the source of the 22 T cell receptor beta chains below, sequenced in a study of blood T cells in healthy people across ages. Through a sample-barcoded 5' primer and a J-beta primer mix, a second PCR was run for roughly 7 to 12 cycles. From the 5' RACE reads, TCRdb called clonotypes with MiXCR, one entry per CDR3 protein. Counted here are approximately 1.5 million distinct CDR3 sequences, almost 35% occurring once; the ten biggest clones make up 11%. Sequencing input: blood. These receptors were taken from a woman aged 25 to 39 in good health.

As DNA, the CDR3 is TGTGCCAGCTCACCCTCCTGGGCTGATGAGCAGTTCTTC. Its translation: CASSPSWADEQFF. The J gene is TRBJ2-1, the V gene TRBV18; D is unclear. Germline CDR1 is KGHSH and CDR2 is LQKENI. CDR3 length: 13 residues. V shed 3 bases and J shed 8 bases, with 11 bases lying between them.

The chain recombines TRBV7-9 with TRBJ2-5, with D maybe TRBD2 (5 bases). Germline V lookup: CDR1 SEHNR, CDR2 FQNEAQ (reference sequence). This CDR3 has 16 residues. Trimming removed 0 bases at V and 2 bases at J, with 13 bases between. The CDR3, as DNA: TGTGCCAGCAGCTTAGCCTATGGACTGAAACAAGAGACCCAGTACTTC. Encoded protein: CASSLAYGLKQETQYF.

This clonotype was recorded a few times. The CDR3 sequence: CASSSPGQGALDQETQYF. In DNA, the CDR3 is TGTGCCAGCAGTTCCCCGGGACAGGGGGCTTTGGACCAAGAGACCCAGTACTTC. The chain recombines TRBV27 with TRBJ2-5; 12 bases are a match to TRBD1. The germline CDR1 and CDR2 sequences are MNHEY and SMNVEV (reference sequence). The ends lost 4 bases at V and 0 bases at J; junction bases unmatched: 9. This CDR3 has 18 amino acids.

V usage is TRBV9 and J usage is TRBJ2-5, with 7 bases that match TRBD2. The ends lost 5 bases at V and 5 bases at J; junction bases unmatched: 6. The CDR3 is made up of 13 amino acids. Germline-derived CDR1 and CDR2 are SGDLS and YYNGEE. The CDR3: CASSFGEGETQYF. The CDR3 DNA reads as TGTGCCAGCAGTTTCGGGGAGGGGGAGACCCAGTACTTC.

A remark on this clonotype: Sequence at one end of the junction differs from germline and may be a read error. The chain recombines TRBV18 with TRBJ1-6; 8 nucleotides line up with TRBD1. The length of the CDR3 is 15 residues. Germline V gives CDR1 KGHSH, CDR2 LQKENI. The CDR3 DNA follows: TGTGCTAGCTCATCAGGGGGCAGGGATGGTTCACCCCTCCACTTT. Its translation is CASSSGGRDGSPLHF. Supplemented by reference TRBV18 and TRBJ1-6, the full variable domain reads NAGVMQNPRHLVRRRGQEARLRCSPMKGHSHVYWYRQLPEEGLKFMVYLQKENIIDESGMPKERFSAEFPKEGPSILRIQQVVRGDSAAYFCASSSGGRDGSPLHFGNGTRLTVT.

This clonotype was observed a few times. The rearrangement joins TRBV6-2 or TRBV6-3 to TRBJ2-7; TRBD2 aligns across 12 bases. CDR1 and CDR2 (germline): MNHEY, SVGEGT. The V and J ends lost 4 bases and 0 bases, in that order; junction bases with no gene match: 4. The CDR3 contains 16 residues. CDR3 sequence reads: CASSFQTSGSSYEQYF. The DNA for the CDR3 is TGTGCCAGCAGTTTCCAGACTAGCGGGAGCTCCTACGAGCAGTACTTC.

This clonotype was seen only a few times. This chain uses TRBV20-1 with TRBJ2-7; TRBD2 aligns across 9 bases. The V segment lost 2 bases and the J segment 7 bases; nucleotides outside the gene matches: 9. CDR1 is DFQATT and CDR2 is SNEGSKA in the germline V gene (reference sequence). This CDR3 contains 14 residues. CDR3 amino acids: CSARKSGGRGEQYF. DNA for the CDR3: TGCAGTGCTAGAAAATCCGGCGGGAGGGGAGAGCAGTACTTC.

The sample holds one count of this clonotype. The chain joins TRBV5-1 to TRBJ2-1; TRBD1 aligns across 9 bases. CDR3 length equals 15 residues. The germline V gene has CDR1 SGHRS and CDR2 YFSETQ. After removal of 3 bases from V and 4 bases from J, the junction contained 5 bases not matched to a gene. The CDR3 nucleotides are TGCGCCAGCAGCTCCTCGACAGGGGGTTACAATGAGCAGTTCTTC. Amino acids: CASSSSTGGYNEQFF.

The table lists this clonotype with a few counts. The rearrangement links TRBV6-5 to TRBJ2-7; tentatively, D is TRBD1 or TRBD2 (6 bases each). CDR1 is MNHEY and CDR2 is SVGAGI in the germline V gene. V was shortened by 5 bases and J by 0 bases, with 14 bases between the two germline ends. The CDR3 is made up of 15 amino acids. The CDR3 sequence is CASSAVRGLSYEQYF. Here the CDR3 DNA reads TGTGCCAGCAGTGCCGTTCGGGGGCTCTCCTACGAGCAGTACTTC.

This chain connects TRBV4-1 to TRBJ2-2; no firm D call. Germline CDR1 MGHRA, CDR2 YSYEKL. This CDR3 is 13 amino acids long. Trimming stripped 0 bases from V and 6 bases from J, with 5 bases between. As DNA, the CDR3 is TGCGCCAGCAGCCAAGAGGGATCCGGGGAGCTGTTTTTT. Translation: CASSQEGSGELFF.

As DNA, the CDR3 is TGCGCCAGCAGCTTACCGGAACAGGGGACGTACGAGCAGTACTTC. Encoded protein: CASSLPEQGTYEQYF. The genes are TRBV5-1 and TRBJ2-7; 7 positions agree with TRBD1. The germline gives CDR1 SGHRS, CDR2 YFSETQ. V lost 2 bases and J lost 4; bases outside the gene matches: 9. CDR3 length: 15 amino acids.

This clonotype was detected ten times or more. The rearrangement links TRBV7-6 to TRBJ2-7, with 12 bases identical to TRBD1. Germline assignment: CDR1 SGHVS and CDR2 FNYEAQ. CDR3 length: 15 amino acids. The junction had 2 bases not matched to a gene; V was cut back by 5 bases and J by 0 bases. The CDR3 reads CASSQGQGASYEQYF. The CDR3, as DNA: TGTGCCAGCAGCCAGGGACAGGGGGCCTCCTACGAGCAGTACTTC.

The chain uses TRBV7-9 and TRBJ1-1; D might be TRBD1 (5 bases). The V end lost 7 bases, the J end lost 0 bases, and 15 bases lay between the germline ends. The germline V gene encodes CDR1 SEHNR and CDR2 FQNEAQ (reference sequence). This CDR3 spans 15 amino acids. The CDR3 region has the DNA TGTGCCAGCAACATTGGCAGGGAATTGAACACTGAAGCTTTCTTT. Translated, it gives CASNIGRELNTEAFF.

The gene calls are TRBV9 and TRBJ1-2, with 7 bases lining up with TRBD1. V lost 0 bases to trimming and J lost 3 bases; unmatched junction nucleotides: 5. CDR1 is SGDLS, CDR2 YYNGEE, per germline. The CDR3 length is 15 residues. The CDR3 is CASSVDTRGDYGYTF. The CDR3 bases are TGTGCCAGCAGCGTAGATACCAGGGGGGACTATGGCTACACCTTC. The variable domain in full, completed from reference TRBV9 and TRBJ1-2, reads DSGVTQTPKHLITATGQRVTLRCSPRSGDLSVYWYQQSLDQGLQFLIQYYNGEERAKGNILERFSAQQFPDLHSELNLSSLELGDSALYFCASSVDTRGDYGYTFGSGTRLTVV.

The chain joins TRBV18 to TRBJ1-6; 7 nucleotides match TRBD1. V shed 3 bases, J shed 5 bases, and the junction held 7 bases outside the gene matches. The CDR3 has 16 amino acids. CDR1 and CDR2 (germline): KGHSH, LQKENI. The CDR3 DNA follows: TGTGCCAGCTCACCTGACAGGGATCCGAATAATTCACCCCTCCACTTT. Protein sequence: CASSPDRDPNNSPLHF.

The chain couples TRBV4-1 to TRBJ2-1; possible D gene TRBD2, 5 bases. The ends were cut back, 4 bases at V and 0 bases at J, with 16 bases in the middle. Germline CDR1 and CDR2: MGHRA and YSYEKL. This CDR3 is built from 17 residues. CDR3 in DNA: TGCGCCAGCAGCCTATCAGGACTTTTAAGCTCCTACAATGAGCAGTTCTTC. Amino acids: CASSLSGLLSSYNEQFF.

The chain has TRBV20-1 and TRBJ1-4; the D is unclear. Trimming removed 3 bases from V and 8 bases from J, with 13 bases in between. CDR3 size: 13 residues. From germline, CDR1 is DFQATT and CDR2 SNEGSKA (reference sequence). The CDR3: CSASMGSGEKLFF. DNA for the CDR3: TGCAGTGCTAGTATGGGGAGTGGAGAAAAACTGTTTTTT.

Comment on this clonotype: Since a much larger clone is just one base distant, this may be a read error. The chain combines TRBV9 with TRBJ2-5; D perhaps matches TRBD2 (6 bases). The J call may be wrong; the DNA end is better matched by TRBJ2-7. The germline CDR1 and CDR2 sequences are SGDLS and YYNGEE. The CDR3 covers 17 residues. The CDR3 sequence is CASSDPRRLAVPHEQYF. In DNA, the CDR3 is TGTGCCAGCAGCGACCCCAGGAGATTAGCGGTCCCCCACGAGCAGTACTTC.

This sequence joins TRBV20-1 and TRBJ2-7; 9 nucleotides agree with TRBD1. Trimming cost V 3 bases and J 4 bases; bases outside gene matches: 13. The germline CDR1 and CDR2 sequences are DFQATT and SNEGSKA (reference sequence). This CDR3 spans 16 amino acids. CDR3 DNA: TGCAGTGCTAGGGGGGACAGGGAGTATTGGACGTACGAGCAGTACTTC. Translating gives CSARGDREYWTYEQYF.

This chain's CDR3 is CASSQDPATGLNEQFF. CDR3 coding DNA: TGTGCCAGCAGCCAAGATCCAGCGACAGGGCTCAATGAGCAGTTCTTC. The chain is built from TRBV4-2 and TRBJ2-1; 7 nucleotides agree with TRBD1. V trimming: 0 bases; J trimming: 6 bases; junction bases outside the gene matches: 8. The germline V gene encodes CDR1 LGHNA and CDR2 YNFKEQ. The CDR3 totals 16 residues.

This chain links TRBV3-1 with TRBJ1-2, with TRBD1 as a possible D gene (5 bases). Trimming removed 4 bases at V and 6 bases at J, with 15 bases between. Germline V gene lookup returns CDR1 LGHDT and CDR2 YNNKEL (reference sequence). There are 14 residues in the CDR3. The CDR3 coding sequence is TGTGCCAGCAGCCTTTACCAGGGTTCCCATGGCTACACCTTC. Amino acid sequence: CASSLYQGSHGYTF.

CDR3 DNA sequence: TGTGCCAGCAGTTTGGGCGGGTTGGCTTTCTTT. Encoded protein: CASSLGGLAFF. The chain uses TRBV11-2 and TRBJ1-1, with no clear D. V dropped 6 bases and J dropped 11 bases, with 13 bases sitting between them. The CDR3 extends over 11 amino acids. Per the germline V gene, CDR1 is SGHAT and CDR2 is FQNNGV.